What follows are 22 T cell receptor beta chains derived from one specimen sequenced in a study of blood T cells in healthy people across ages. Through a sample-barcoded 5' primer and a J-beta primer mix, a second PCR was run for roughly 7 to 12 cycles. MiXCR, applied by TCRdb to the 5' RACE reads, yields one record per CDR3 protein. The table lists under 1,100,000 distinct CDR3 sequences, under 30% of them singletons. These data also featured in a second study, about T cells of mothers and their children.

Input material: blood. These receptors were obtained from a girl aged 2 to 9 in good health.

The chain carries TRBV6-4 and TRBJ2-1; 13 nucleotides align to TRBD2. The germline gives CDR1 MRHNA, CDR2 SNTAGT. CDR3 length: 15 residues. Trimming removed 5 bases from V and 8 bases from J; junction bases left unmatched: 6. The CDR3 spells CASSTLAGGIYEQFF. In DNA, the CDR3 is TGTGCCAGCAGTACACTAGCGGGGGGGATCTATGAGCAGTTCTTC.

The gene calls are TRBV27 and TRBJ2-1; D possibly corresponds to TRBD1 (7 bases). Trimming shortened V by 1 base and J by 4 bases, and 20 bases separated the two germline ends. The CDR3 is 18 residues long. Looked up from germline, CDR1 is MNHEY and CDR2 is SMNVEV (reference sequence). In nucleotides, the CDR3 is TGTGCCAGCAGTTTATTTAAGGAGGGGCGGGACAGATACAATGAGCAGTTCTTC. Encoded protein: CASSLFKEGRDRYNEQFF.

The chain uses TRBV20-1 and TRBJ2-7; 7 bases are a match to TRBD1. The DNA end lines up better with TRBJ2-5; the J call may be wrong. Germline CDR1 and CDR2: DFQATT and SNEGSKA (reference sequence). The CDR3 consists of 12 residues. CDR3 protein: CSARGSGGTQYF. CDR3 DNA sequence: TGCAGTGCTAGAGGTTCAGGGGGGACCCAGTACTTC.

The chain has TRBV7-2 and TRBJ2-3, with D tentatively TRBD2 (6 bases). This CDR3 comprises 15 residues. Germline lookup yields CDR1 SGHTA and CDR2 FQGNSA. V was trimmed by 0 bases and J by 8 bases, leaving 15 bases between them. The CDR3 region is CASSLATPMGGTQYF. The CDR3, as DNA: TGTGCCAGCAGCTTAGCGACACCAATGGGGGGTACGCAGTATTTT.

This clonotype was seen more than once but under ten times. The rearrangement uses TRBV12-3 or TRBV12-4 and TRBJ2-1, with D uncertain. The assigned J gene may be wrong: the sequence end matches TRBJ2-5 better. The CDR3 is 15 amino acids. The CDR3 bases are TGTGCCAGCAGTTTAGCCCTGGGCCCCGGGGAGACCCAGTACTTC. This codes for CASSLALGPGETQYF.

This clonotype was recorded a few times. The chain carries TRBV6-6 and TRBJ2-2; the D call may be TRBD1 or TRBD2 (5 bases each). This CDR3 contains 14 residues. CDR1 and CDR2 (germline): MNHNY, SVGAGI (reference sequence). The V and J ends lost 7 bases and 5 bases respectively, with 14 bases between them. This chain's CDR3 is CASKPWDGTGELFF. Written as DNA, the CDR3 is TGTGCCAGCAAACCCTGGGACGGGACCGGGGAGCTGTTTTTT.

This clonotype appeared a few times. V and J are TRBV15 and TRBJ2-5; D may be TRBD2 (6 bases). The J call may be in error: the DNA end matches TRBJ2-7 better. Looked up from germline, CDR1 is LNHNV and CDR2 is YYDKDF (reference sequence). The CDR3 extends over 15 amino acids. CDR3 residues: CATSSYSGSSYEQYF. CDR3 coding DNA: TGTGCCACCAGCTCTTATAGCGGATCTTCCTACGAGCAGTACTTC.

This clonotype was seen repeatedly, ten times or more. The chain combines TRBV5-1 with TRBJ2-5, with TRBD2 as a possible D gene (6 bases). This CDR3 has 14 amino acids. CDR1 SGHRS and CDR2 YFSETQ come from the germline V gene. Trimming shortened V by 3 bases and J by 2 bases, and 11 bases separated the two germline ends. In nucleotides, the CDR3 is TGCGCCAGCAGCTGGGGGACTCGACAAGAGACCCAGTACTTC. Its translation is CASSWGTRQETQYF.

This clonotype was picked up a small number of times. CDR3 protein: CAITPGQGRYEQYF. CDR3 nucleotides: TGTGCCATCACACCGGGACAGGGTCGGTACGAGCAGTACTTC. The rearrangement links TRBV10-3 to TRBJ2-5, with 9 bases lining up with TRBD1. With the DNA end fitting TRBJ2-7 better, the J assignment may be wrong. The germline V gene has CDR1 ENHRY and CDR2 SYGVKD. This CDR3 comprises 14 residues.

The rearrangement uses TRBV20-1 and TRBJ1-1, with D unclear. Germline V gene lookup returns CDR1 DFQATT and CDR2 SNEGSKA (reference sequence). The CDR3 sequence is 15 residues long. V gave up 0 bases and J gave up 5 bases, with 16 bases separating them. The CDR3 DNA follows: TGCAGTGCTAGAGACCCCAACACGGCGGGGACTGAAGCTTTCTTT. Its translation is CSARDPNTAGTEAFF.

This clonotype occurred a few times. CDR3 loop: CSVTSGNTIYF. CDR3 bases: TGCAGCGTTACCTCCGGAAACACCATATATTTT. The chain employs TRBV29-1 and TRBJ1-3; D not resolved. V gave up 5 bases and J gave up 4 bases, with 6 bases separating them. Per germline, CDR1 SQVTM and CDR2 ANQGSEA. The CDR3 has 11 residues.

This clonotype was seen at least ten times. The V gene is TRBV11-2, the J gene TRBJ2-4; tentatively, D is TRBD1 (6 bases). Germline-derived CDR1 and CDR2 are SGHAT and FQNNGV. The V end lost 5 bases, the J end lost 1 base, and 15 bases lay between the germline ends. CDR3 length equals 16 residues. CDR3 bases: TGTGCCAGCAGCAACCACAGGGTTGAGGCCAAAAACATTCAGTACTTC. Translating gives CASSNHRVEAKNIQYF.

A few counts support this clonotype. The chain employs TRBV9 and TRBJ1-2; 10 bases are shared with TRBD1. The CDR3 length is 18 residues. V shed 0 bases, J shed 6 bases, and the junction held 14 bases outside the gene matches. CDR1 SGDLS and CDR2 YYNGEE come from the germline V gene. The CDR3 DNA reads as TGTGCCAGCAGCGTAGCTAGGGACAGGGGTGGGCATCTGGATGGCTACACCTTC. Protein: CASSVARDRGGHLDGYTF.

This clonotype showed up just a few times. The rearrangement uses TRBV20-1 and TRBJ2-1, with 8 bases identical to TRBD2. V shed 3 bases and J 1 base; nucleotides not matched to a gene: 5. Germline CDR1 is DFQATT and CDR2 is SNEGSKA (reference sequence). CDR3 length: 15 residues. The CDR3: CSASKAGDSYNEQFF. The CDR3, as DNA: TGCAGTGCTAGTAAAGCGGGAGATTCCTACAATGAGCAGTTCTTC.

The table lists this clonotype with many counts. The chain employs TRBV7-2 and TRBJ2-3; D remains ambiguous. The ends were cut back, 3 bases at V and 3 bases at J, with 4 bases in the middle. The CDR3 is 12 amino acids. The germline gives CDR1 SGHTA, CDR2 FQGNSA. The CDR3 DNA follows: TGTGCCAGCAGCTTGGCAACAGATACGCAGTATTTT. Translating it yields CASSLATDTQYF.

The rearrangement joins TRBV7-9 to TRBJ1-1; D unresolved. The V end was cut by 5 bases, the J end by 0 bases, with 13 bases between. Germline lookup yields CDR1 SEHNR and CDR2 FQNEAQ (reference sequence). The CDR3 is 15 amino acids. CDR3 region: CASSNGRDLNTEAFF. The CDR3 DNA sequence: TGTGCCAGCAGCAATGGCAGAGACCTGAACACTGAAGCTTTCTTT. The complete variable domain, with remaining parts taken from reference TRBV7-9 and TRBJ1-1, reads DTGVSQNPRHKITKRGQNVTFRCDPISEHNRLYWYRQTLGQGPEFLTYFQNEAQLEKSRLLSDRFSAERPKGSFSTLEIQRTEQGDSAMYLCASSNGRDLNTEAFFGQGTRLTVV.

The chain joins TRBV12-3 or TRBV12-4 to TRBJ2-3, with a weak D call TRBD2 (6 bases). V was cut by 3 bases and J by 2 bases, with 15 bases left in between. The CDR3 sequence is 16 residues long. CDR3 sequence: CASSFGAGGNTDTQYF. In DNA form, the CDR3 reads TGTGCCAGCAGTTTCGGGGCAGGCGGGAACACAGATACGCAGTATTTT.

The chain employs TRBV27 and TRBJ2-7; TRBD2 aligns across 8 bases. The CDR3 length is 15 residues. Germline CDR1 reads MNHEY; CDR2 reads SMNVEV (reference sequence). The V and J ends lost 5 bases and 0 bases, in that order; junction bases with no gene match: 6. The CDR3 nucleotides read TGTGCCAGCAGTCGGACGGGAGGGAGCTCCTACGAGCAGTACTTC. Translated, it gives CASSRTGGSSYEQYF.

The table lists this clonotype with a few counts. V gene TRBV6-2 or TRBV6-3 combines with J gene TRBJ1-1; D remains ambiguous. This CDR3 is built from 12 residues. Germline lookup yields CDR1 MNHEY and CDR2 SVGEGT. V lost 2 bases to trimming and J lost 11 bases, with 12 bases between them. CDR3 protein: CASSYPRVEAFF. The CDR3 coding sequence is TGTGCCAGCAGTTACCCGAGGGTAGAGGCTTTCTTT.

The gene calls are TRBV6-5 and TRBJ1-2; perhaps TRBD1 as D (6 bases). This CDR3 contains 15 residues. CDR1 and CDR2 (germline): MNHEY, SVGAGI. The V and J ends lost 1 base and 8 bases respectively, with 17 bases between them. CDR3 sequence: CASSYYTEAGEGYTF. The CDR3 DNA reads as TGTGCCAGCAGTTACTACACGGAGGCAGGGGAAGGCTACACCTTC.

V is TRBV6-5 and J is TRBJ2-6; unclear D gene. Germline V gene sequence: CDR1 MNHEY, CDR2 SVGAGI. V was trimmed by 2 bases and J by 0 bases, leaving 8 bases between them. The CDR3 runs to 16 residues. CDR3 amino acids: CASSYLVISGANVLTF. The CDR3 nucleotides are TGTGCCAGCAGTTACCTAGTTATCTCTGGGGCCAACGTCCTGACTTTC.

For the CDR3, the DNA is TGTGCCAGCAGTGACCAACACAATGAGCAGTTCTTC. As protein: CASSDQHNEQFF. The genes are TRBV6-1 and TRBJ2-1; no definite D call. V dropped 3 bases and J dropped 5 bases, with 5 bases sitting between them. The length of the CDR3 is 12 residues. Per the germline V gene, CDR1 is MNHNS and CDR2 is SASEGT.